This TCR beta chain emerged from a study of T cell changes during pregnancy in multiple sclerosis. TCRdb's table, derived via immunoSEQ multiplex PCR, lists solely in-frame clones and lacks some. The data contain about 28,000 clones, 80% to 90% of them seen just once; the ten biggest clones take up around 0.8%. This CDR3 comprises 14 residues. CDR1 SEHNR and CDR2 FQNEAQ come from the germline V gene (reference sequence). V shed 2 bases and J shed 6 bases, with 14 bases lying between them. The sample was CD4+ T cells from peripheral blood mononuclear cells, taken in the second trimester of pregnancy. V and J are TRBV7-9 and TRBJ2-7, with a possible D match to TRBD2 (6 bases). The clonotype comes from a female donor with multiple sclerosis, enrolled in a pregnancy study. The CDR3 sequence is CASSLLDTGGEQYF. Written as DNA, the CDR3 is TGTGCCAGCAGCTTACTGGACACCGGGGGCGAGCAGTACTTC.